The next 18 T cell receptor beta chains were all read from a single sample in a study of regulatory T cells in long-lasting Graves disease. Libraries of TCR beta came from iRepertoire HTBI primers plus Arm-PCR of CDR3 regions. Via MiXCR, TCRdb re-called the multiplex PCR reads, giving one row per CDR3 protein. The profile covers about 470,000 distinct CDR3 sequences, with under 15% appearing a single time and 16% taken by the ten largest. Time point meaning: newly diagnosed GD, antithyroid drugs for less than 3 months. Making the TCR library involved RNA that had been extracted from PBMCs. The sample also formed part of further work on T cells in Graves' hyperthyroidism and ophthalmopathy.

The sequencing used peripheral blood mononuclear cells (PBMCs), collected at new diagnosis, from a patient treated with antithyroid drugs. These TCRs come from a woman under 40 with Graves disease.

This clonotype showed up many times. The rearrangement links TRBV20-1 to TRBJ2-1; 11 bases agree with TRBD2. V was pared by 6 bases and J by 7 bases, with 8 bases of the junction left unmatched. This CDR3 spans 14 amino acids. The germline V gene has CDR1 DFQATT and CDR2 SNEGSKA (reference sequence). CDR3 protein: CSAYGTSGLNEQFF. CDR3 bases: TGCAGTGCCTACGGGACTAGCGGCTTAAATGAGCAGTTCTTC.

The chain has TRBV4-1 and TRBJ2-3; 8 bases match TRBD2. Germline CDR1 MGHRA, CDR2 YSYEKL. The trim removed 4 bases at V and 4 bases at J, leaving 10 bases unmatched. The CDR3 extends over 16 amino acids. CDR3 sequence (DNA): TGCGCCAGCAGCCTAAACCCGGGACTAGGAGCAGATACGCAGTATTTT. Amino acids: CASSLNPGLGADTQYF.

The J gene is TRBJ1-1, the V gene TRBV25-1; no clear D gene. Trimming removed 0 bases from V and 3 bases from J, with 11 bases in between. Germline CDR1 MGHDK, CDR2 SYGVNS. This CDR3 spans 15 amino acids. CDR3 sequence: CASSEYGGLYTEAFF. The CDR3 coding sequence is TGTGCCAGCAGTGAATATGGAGGGTTGTACACTGAAGCTTTCTTT.

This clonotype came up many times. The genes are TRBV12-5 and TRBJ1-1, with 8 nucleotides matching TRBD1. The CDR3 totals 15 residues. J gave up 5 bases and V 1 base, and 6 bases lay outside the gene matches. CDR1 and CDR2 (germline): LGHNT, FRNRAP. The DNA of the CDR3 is TGTGCTAGTGGTTTGGAAACAGGGGGTAGGACTGAAGCTTTCTTT. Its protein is CASGLETGGRTEAFF.

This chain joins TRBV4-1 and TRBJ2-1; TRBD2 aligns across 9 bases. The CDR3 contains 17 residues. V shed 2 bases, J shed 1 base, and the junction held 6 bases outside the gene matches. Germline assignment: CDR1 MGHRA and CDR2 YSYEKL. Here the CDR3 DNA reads TGCGCCAGCAGCCAAAGCCGGCTAGCGGGATCCTACAATGAGCAGTTCTTC. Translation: CASSQSRLAGSYNEQFF.

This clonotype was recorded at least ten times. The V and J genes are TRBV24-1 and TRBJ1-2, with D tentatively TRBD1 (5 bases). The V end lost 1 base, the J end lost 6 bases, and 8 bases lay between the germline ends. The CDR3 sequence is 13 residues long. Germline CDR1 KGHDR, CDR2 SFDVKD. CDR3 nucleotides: TGTGCCACCAGTGATTTTAGAGGGGATGGCTACACCTTC. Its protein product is CATSDFRGDGYTF.

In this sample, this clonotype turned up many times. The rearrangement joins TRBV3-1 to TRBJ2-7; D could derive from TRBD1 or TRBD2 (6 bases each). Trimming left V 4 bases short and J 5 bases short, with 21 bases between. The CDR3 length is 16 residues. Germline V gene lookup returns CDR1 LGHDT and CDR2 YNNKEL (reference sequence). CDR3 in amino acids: CASSPRPGAPEDEQYF. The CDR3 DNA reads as TGTGCCAGCAGCCCACGACCGGGGGCACCGGAAGACGAGCAGTACTTC.

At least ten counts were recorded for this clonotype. CDR3 sequence: CASSFPGGRNQPQHF. Here the CDR3 DNA reads TGTGCCAGCAGCTTCCCGGGGGGCCGCAATCAGCCCCAGCATTTT. The genes are TRBV7-2 and TRBJ1-5, with D possibly TRBD1 on 6 matching bases. V gave up 3 bases and J gave up 2 bases, with 11 bases separating them. The CDR3 runs 15 residues. Germline loops: CDR1 SGHTA, CDR2 FQGNSA.

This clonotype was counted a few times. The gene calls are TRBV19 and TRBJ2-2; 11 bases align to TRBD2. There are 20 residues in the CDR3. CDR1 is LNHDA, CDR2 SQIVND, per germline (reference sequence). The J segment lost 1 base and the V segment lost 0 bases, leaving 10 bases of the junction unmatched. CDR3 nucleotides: TGTGCCAGTAGTATAGATAAGAGACTAGCGGGGATCCAGAACACCGGGGAGCTGTTTTTT. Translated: CASSIDKRLAGIQNTGELFF.

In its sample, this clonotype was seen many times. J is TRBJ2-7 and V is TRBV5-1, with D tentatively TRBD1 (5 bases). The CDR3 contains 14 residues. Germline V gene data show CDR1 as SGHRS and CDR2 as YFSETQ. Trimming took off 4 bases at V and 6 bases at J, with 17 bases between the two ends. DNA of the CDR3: TGCGCCAGCAGCATCGGTCAGGGAAACAGCGAGCAGTACTTC. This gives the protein CASSIGQGNSEQYF.

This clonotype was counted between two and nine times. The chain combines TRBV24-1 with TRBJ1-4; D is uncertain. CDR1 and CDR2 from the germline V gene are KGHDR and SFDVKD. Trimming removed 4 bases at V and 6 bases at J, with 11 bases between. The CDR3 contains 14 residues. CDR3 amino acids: CATSDHSDHEKLFF. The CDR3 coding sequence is TGTGCCACCAGTGACCACAGCGATCATGAAAAACTGTTTTTT.

CDR3 protein: CASGQTSGFYNEQFF. The CDR3 DNA sequence: TGTGCTAGTGGTCAGACTAGCGGGTTTTACAATGAGCAGTTCTTC. This chain joins TRBV12-5 and TRBJ2-1, with 10 bases lining up with TRBD2. This CDR3 comprises 15 residues. Trimming at V came to 5 bases and at J to 4 bases, leaving 5 bases not matched to a gene. Germline V gene sequence: CDR1 LGHNT, CDR2 FRNRAP.

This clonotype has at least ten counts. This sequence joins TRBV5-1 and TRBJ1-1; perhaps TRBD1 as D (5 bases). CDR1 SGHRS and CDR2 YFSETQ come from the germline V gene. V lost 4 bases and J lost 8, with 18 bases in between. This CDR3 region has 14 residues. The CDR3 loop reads CASSPQVLGAEAFF. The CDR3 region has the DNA TGCGCCAGCAGCCCCCAGGTCCTTGGGGCAGAAGCTTTCTTT.

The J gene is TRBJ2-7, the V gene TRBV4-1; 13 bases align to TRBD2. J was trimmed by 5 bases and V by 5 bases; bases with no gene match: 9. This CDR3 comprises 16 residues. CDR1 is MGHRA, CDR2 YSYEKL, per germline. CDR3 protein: CASSWGLAGWVDEQYF. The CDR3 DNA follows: TGCGCCAGCAGCTGGGGACTAGCGGGATGGGTGGACGAGCAGTACTTC.

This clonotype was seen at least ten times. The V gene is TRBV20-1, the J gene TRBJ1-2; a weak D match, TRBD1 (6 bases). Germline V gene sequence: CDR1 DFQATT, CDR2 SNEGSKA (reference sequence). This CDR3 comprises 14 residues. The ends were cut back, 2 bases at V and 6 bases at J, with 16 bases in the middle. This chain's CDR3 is CSARPGARVDGYTF. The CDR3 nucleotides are TGCAGTGCTAGACCGGGGGCGCGAGTGGATGGCTACACCTTC.

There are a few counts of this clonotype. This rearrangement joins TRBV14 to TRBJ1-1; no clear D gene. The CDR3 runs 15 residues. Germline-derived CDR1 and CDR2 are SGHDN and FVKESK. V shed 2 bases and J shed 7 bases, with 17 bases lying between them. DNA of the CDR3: TGTGCCAGCAGCCAAAGGGATAGGGTCCTCGGTGAAGCTTTCTTT. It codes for CASSQRDRVLGEAFF.

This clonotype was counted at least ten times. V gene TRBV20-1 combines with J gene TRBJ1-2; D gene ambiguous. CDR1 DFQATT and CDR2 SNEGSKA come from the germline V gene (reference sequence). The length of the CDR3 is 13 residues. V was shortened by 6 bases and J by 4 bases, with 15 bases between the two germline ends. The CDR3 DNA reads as TGCAGTGCCACCAATCCTGGAGGCTATGGCTACACCTTC. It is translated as CSATNPGGYGYTF.

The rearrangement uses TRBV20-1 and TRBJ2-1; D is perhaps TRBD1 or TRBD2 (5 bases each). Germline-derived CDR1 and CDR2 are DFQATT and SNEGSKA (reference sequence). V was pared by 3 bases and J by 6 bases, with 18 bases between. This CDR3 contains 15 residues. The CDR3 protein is CSARGLRDPANEQFF. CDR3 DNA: TGCAGTGCTAGGGGCTTGAGGGACCCAGCCAATGAGCAGTTCTTC.